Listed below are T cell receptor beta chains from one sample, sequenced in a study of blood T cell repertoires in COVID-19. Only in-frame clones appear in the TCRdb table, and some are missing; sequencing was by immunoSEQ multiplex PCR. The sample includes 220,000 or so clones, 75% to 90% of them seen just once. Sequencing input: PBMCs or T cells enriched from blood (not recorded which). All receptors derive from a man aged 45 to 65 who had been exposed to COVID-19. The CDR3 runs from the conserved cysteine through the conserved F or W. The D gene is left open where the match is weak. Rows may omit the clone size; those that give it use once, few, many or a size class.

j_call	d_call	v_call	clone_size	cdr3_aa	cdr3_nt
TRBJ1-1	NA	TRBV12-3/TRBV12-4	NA	CASRPQVHEAFF	TGTGCCAGCAGGCCACAGGTACATGAAGCTTTCTTT
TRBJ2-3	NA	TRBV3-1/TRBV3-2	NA	CASSQGRGGVDTQYF	TGTGCCAGCAGCCAAGGGAGGGGTGGAGTAGATACGCAGTATTTT
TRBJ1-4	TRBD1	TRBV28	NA	CASSTGTGAEKLFF	TGTGCCAGCAGTACCGGTACAGGGGCTGAAAAACTGTTTTTT
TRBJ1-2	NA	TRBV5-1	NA	CASSLTQGTNYGYTF	TGCGCCAGCAGCTTGACGCAGGGGACTAACTATGGCTACACCTTC
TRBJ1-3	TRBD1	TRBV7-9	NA	CASSLEMGQGSGNTIYF	TGTGCCAGCAGCTTAGAAATGGGACAGGGGTCCGGAAACACCATATATTTT
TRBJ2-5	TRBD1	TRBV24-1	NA	CATSDRTGGETQYF	TGTGCCACCAGTGATCGGACAGGGGGAGAGACCCAGTACTTC
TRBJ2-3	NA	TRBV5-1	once	CASSGGTSTDTQYF	TGCGCCAGCAGCGGCGGGACTAGCACAGATACGCAGTATTTT
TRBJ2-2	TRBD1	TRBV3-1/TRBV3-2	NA	CASSQVNTGVTGELFF	TGTGCCAGCAGCCAAGTTAATACAGGGGTAACCGGGGAGCTGTTTTTT
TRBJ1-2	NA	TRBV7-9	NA	CASSLPRGGAGYTF	TGTGCCAGCAGCTTACCTCGGGGGGGGGCTGGCTACACCTTC
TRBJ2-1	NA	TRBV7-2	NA	CASSLLSGYNEQFF	TGTGCCAGCAGCTTACTTAGCGGCTACAATGAGCAGTTCTTC
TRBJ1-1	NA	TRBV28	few	CASITPAGERTEAFF	TGTGCCAGCATTACCCCGGCAGGGGAACGGACTGAAGCTTTCTTT
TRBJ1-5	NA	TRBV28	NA	CASSLLGQPSQPQHF	TGTGCCAGCAGTTTACTCGGACAGCCCAGCCAGCCCCAGCATTTT
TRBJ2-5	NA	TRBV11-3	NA	CASKVGGVTVETQYF	TGTGCCAGCAAAGTAGGCGGAGTTACGGTCGAGACCCAGTACTTC
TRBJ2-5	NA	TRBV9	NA	CASSVEGYQETQYF	TGTGCCAGCAGCGTAGAGGGGTACCAAGAGACCCAGTACTTC
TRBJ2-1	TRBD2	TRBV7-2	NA	CASSLDSGRADEQFF	TGTGCCAGCAGCTTAGATAGCGGGAGGGCCGATGAGCAGTTCTTC
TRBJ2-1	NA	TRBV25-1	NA	CASSERGGRVRNEQFF	TGTGCCAGCAGTGAAAGGGGGGGAAGGGTGAGGAATGAGCAGTTCTTC
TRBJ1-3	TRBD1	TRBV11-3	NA	CASSPRTGGNTIYF	TGTGCCAGCAGCCCTAGGACAGGTGGAAACACCATATATTTT
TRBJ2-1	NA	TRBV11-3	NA	CASSSTGTTEQFF	TGTGCCAGCAGCTCAACCGGGACAACTGAGCAGTTCTTC
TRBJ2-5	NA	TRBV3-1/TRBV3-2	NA	CASSQVQAGQETQYF	TGTGCCAGCAGCCAAGTTCAAGCGGGCCAAGAGACCCAGTACTTC
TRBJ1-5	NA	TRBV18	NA	CASSPLGRGNRNQPQHF	TGTGCCAGCTCACCGTTGGGCCGAGGGAATAGGAATCAGCCCCAGCATTTT
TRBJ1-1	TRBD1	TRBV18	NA	CASSPYSGGLVSSEAFF	TGTGCCAGCTCACCGTACTCAGGGGGCCTCGTCAGTTCTGAAGCTTTCTTT
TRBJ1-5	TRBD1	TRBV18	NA	CASSPQTGRQPQHF	TGTGCCAGCTCACCACAGACAGGGAGACAGCCCCAGCATTTT
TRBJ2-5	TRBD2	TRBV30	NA	CAYKTSGVETQYF	TGTGCCTACAAGACTAGCGGGGTTGAGACCCAGTACTTC
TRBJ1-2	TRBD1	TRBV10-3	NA	CATGTGGAEGYTF	TGTGCCACCGGGACAGGGGGCGCGGAGGGCTACACCTTC
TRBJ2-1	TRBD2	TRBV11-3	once	CASSPGLAAYNEQFF	TGTGCCAGCAGCCCGGGACTAGCGGCCTACAATGAGCAGTTCTTC
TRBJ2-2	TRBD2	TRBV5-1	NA	CASSLLTSGNTGELFF	TGCGCCAGCAGCTTACTGACTAGCGGGAACACCGGGGAGCTGTTTTTT
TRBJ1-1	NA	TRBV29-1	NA	CSGNAMNTEAFF	TGCAGCGGAAACGCTATGAACACTGAAGCTTTCTTT
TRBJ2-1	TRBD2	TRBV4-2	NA	CASTRELAGVYNEQFF	TGTGCCAGCACTAGGGAACTAGCGGGGGTTTACAATGAGCAGTTCTTC
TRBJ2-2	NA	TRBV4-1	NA	CASSRGLPSNTGELFF	TGCGCCAGCAGCCGCGGACTTCCCTCGAACACCGGGGAGCTGTTTTTT
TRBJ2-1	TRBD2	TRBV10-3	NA	CAISDRTSGVGEQFF	TGTGCCATCAGTGACAGGACTAGCGGGGTCGGTGAGCAGTTCTTC
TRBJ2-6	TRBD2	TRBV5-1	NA	CASSSPGGGPGRANVLTF	TGCGCCAGCAGCTCGCCGGGGGGAGGCCCAGGGAGGGCCAACGTCCTGACTTTC
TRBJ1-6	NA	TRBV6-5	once	CASSYSSEYSPLHF	TGTGCCAGCAGTTACTCTAGCGAGTATTCACCCCTCCACTTT
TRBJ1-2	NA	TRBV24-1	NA	CATSDVDRTHGYTF	TGTGCCACCAGTGATGTTGACAGGACGCATGGCTACACCTTC
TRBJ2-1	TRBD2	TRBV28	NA	CASSSSLRTSGNNEQFF	TGTGCCAGCAGTTCATCCCTGCGGACTAGCGGGAACAATGAGCAGTTCTTC
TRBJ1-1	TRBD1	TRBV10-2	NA	CASTGGAEAFF	TGCGCCAGTACAGGGGGAGCCGAAGCTTTCTTT
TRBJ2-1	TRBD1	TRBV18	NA	CASSPGTGTYNEQFF	TGTGCCAGCTCACCGGGGACAGGTACCTACAATGAGCAGTTCTTC
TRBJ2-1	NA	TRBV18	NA	CASSPGVSNEQFF	TGTGCCAGCTCACCGGGCGTGAGCAATGAGCAGTTCTTC
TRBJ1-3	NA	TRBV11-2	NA	CASNPSGQGWGNTIYF	TGTGCCAGCAACCCTTCCGGACAAGGGTGGGGAAACACCATATATTTT
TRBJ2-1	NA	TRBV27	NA	CASSFRRGQNNEQFF	TGTGCCAGCAGTTTCCGGCGGGGACAGAACAATGAGCAGTTCTTC
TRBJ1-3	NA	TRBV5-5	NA	CASSPAGLGGSGNTIYF	TGTGCCAGCAGCCCGGCGGGGTTGGGAGGCTCTGGAAACACCATATATTTT
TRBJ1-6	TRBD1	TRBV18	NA	CASSSTGEDSPLHF	TGTGCCAGCTCATCGACAGGGGAGGATTCACCCCTCCACTTT
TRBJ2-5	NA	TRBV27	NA	CASKTHPGDSQETQYF	TGTGCCAGTAAGACTCATCCCGGGGACTCCCAAGAGACCCAGTACTTC
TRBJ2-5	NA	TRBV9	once	CASSVQGKETQYF	TGTGCCAGCAGCGTACAGGGTAAAGAGACCCAGTACTTC
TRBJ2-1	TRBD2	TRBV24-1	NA	CATSDPSGGEYNEQFF	TGTGCCACCAGTGACCCTAGCGGGGGTGAATACAATGAGCAGTTCTTC
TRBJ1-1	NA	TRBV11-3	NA	CASSHQGEAFF	TGTGCCAGCAGCCACCAGGGTGAAGCTTTCTTT
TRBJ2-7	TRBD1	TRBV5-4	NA	CASSRDRSTYEQYF	TGTGCCAGCAGCAGGGACAGGTCAACCTACGAGCAGTACTTC
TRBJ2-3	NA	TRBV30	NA	CAWNWRDTDTQYF	TGTGCCTGGAACTGGCGGGACACAGATACGCAGTATTTT
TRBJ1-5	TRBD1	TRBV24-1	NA	CATRESGGSNQPQHF	TGTGCCACCAGGGAATCAGGGGGAAGCAATCAGCCCCAGCATTTT
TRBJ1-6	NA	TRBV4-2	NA	CASSLSTYSPLHF	TGTGCCAGCAGCCTATCTACGTATTCACCCCTCCACTTT
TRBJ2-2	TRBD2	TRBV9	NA	CASSVSGAGANTGELFF	TGTGCCAGCAGCGTATCTGGTGCGGGAGCGAACACCGGGGAGCTGTTTTTT
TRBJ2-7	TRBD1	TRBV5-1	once	CASSPRTGGFYEQYF	TGCGCCAGCAGCCCCCGCACAGGGGGCTTCTACGAGCAGTACTTC
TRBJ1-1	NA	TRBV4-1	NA	CASSPPGTANTEAFF	TGCGCCAGCAGCCCCCCTGGAACAGCTAACACTGAAGCTTTCTTT
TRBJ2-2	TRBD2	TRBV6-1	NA	CASSELAGRGTGELFF	TGTGCCAGCAGTGAACTAGCGGGGAGAGGCACCGGGGAGCTGTTTTTT
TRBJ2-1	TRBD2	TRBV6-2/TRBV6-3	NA	CASSVRLAGRNYEQFF	TGTGCCAGCAGTGTACGACTAGCGGGCCGAAACTATGAGCAGTTCTTC